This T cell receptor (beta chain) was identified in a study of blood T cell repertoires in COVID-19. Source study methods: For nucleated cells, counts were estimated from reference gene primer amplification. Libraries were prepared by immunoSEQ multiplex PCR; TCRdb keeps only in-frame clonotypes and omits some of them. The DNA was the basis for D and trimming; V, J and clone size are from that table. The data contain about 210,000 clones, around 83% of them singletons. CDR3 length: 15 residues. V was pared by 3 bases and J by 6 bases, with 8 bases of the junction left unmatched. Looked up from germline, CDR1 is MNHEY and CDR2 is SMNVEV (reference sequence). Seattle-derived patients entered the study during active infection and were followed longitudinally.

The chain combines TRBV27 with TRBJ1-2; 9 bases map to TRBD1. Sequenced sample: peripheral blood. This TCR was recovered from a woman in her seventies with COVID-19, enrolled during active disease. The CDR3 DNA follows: TGTGCCAGCAGTTTCCGACAGGGGGGAACGAATGGCTACACCTTC. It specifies CASSFRQGGTNGYTF.